The 5 T cell receptor beta chains below were found in one sample sequenced in a study of tumor-infiltrating lymphocytes in localized non-small cell lung cancer. Assay: immunoSEQ multiplex PCR; the TCRdb copy retains only in-frame clones and omits some. The sample has 25,000 to 30,000 clones; approximately 83% are singletons. The sample was lung tumor tissue. The receptor set was obtained from a human donor with non-small cell lung cancer.

The chain couples TRBV5-8 to TRBJ2-7; a weak D match, TRBD1 (6 bases). Trimming took off 8 bases at V and 4 bases at J, with 7 bases between the two ends. The CDR3 runs 10 residues. CDR1 and CDR2 (germline): SGHTS, YDEGEE. The CDR3 spells CARDRYEQYF. In DNA, the CDR3 is TGTGCCAGAGACAGGTACGAGCAGTACTTC.

This chain uses TRBV9 with TRBJ2-5, with D unresolved. CDR1 and CDR2 from the germline V gene are SGDLS and YYNGEE. The length of the CDR3 is 17 residues. Between the trimmed V and J ends, which lost 0 bases and 5 bases, there was a span of 20 bases. The CDR3 here is CASSVGRVKALGETQYF. As DNA, the CDR3 is TGTGCCAGCAGCGTAGGTAGGGTGAAAGCCCTTGGGGAGACCCAGTACTTC.

The chain recombines TRBV6-4 with TRBJ1-2; the D gene is possibly TRBD1 (5 bases). Trimming removed 2 bases from V and 4 bases from J, with 11 bases in between. CDR3 size: 14 residues. CDR1 is MRHNA and CDR2 is SNTAGT in the germline V gene. Here the CDR3 reads CASSDTGGSYGYTF. The DNA of the CDR3 is TGTGCCAGCAGTGACACTGGGGGTTCCTATGGCTACACCTTC.

The chain couples TRBV29-1 to TRBJ2-5; D not certain. This CDR3 is built from 14 residues. Trimming removed 3 bases at V and 4 bases at J, with 15 bases between. Germline CDR1 SQVTM, CDR2 ANQGSEA. As DNA, the CDR3 is TGCAGCGTTGACGAGGTGGGCACCCGAGAGACCCAGTACTTC. This gives the protein CSVDEVGTRETQYF.

V and J are TRBV7-9 and TRBJ1-1, with D uncertain. Trimming cost V 10 bases and J 1 base, with 10 bases left between them. Per the germline V gene, CDR1 is SEHNR and CDR2 is FQNEAQ (reference sequence). The CDR3 is made up of 12 amino acids. The CDR3 bases are TGTGCCACCTGCTGGGGGAACACTGAAGCTTTCTTT. It codes for CATCWGNTEAFF.